Below, 3 T cell receptor beta chains from the same sample are listed, as sequenced in a study of OX40 agonist ivuxolimab in advanced cancers. Libraries were prepared by immunoSEQ multiplex PCR; TCRdb keeps only in-frame clonotypes and omits some of them. The data show about 82,000 clones, with around 90% seen just once and about 2.3% held by the top ten. The input for sequencing was CD4+ or CD8+ T cells sorted from blood, taken in a trial of the OX40 agonist ivuxolimab. The receptors derive from an adult with an advanced solid tumor such as melanoma, head and neck, liver or kidney cancer.

The chain joins TRBV7-2 to TRBJ1-5; TRBD1 matches at 9 bases. Germline-derived CDR1 and CDR2 are SGHTA and FQGNSA. This CDR3 contains 16 residues. V shed 1 base, J shed 2 bases, and the junction held 3 bases outside the gene matches. The CDR3, as DNA: TGTGCCAGCAGCTTAGATACAGGGGGCGGCAATCAGCCCCAGCATTTT. Its protein is CASSLDTGGGNQPQHF. The entire variable domain, with the rest obtained from reference TRBV7-2 and TRBJ1-5, is as follows: GAGVSQSPSNKVTEKGKDVELRCDPISGHTALYWYRQSLGQGLEFLIYFQGNSAPDKSGLPSDRFSAERTGGSVSTLTIQRTQQEDSAVYLCASSLDTGGGNQPQHFGDGTRLSIL.

This clone was found a few times. The chain uses TRBV4-1 and TRBJ2-7; D is possibly TRBD1 (5 bases). The germline V gene encodes CDR1 MGHRA and CDR2 YSYEKL. The CDR3 has 15 amino acids. Deletions cut 0 bases from V and 7 bases from J, with 16 bases between. Here the CDR3 reads CASSQDPGPPEEQYF. The CDR3 nucleotides are TGCGCCAGCAGCCAAGATCCAGGGCCTCCCGAAGAGCAGTACTTC.

V is TRBV11-3 and J is TRBJ2-5; the D is unclear. Germline V gene sequence: CDR1 SGHNT, CDR2 YENEEA. The CDR3 contains 14 residues. Trimming shortened V by 2 bases and J by 1 base, and 8 bases separated the two germline ends. CDR3 in amino acids: CASSLIGVQETQYF. The CDR3 region has the DNA TGTGCCAGCAGCTTAATTGGGGTCCAAGAGACCCAGTACTTC.